What follows describes a single T cell receptor beta chain. The antigen is not known. One entry per CDR3 protein results from TCRdb running MiXCR on the 5' RACE reads. The sample contains fewer than 650,000 distinct CDR3 sequences, roughly 12% of which appear only once. The source of the sample is a study of CD8 T cells in ankylosing spondylitis. Study-wide findings and caveats: Blood from ankylosing spondylitis patients appeared to carry a characteristic roughly eight-variant TCR beta motif. The authors reported significant enrichment of disease-linked clones in matched ankylosing spondylitis synovial fluid.

The CDR3 length is 14 residues. The V end lost 2 bases, the J end lost 3 bases, and 7 bases lay between the germline ends. Germline-derived CDR1 and CDR2 are SGHVS and FQNEAQ. The sequence was obtained from a male donor with ankylosing spondylitis. This sequence joins TRBV7-8 and TRBJ2-2; D possibly corresponds to TRBD1 (5 bases). Sequenced sample: blood, either unsorted or a sorted T cell fraction (not recorded which). The CDR3 loop reads CASSLRQHTGELFF. CDR3 nucleotide sequence: TGTGCCAGCAGCTTAAGACAGCACACCGGGGAGCTGTTTTTT. Full variable domain (missing parts from reference TRBV7-8 and TRBJ2-2): GAGVSQSPRYKVAKRGQDVALRCDPISGHVSLFWYQQALGQGPEFLTYFQNEAQLDKSGLPSDRFFAERPEGSVSTLKIQRTQQEDSAVYLCASSLRQHTGELFFGEGSRLTVL.